The 13 T cell receptor beta chains given below trace back to one sample, sequenced in a study of T-cell memory formation after mild COVID-19. Each CDR3 protein gets one entry after TCRdb re-called the 5' RACE reads with MiXCR. The table shows 150,000 to 200,000 distinct CDR3 sequences, with about 14% occurring only once. The sequencing input was PBMCs or a T cell subset sorted from them (not recorded which). These receptor sequences come from an adult woman who had mild COVID-19 (a few samples of this study predate the infection). Cell type and time point are not known.

The chain couples TRBV29-1 to TRBJ2-5; unclear D gene. Germline CDR1 reads SQVTM; CDR2 reads ANQGSEA. Trimming left V 4 bases short and J 3 bases short, with 15 bases between. This CDR3 is 14 amino acids long. CDR3 sequence reads: CSVVPSTSKETQYF. The CDR3, as DNA: TGCAGCGTTGTCCCCTCGACGTCGAAAGAGACCCAGTACTTC.

The rearrangement uses TRBV24-1 and TRBJ2-6, with D hard to call. Germline CDR1 reads KGHDR; CDR2 reads SFDVKD. Trimming removed 10 bases from V and 4 bases from J, with 16 bases in between. The CDR3 spans 15 residues. The CDR3 protein is CATSTRARGANVLTF. CDR3 coding DNA: TGTGCCACAAGCACCCGAGCCCGAGGGGCCAACGTCCTGACTTTC.

Note on this clonotype: One junction end does not reproduce the germline sequence, and a read error may be involved. The J gene is TRBJ2-3, the V gene TRBV7-6; D unclear. This CDR3 is built from 13 residues. Germline V gene data show CDR1 as SGHVS and CDR2 as FNYEAQ. CDR3 DNA sequence: TGTGCAAGCAGCTTAGAACAGACAGATACGCAGTATTTT. Protein sequence: CASSLEQTDTQYF.

In this sample, this clonotype turned up a few times. The rearrangement joins TRBV19 to TRBJ1-4; no clear D. V lost 3 bases and J 0 bases, leaving 11 bases between the germline ends. Germline values: CDR1 LNHDA, CDR2 SQIVND (reference sequence). This CDR3 has 16 residues. CDR3 coding DNA: TGTGCCAGTAGTATTGCCCGGGGAGCAACTAATGAAAAACTGTTTTTT. Its protein is CASSIARGATNEKLFF.

This clonotype was seen a few times. The rearrangement links TRBV6-5 to TRBJ2-1, with 8 nucleotides matching TRBD2. The CDR3 totals 17 residues. The germline CDR1 and CDR2 sequences are MNHEY and SVGAGI. With V trimmed by 0 bases and J by 6 bases, 10 bases remained unmatched. CDR3 bases: TGTGCCAGCAGTTACTCCAGTCAAGCGGGAGTAGCCAATGAGCAGTTCTTC. The encoded protein is CASSYSSQAGVANEQFF.

This chain uses TRBV6-5 with TRBJ2-7; TRBD2 matches 7 bases. Germline V CDR1 and CDR2: MNHEY, SVGAGI. CDR3 length: 16 amino acids. V was clipped by 6 bases and J by 1 base; unmatched bases: 12. DNA for the CDR3: TGTGCCAGCAGCCCTCTGGGGGAGGGCAAGTCCTACGAGCAGTACTTC. Its translation is CASSPLGEGKSYEQYF.

J is TRBJ2-2 and V is TRBV24-1; the D gene could be TRBD1 or TRBD2 (5 bases each). This CDR3 region has 13 residues. The germline V and J ends were trimmed by 9 bases and 2 bases, with 9 bases remaining between them. Germline CDR1 KGHDR, CDR2 SFDVKD. The CDR3 reads CATEGPNTGELFF. DNA for the CDR3: TGTGCCACCGAGGGACCAAACACCGGGGAGCTGTTTTTT.

This chain connects TRBV5-1 to TRBJ1-2, with 8 bases identical to TRBD1. The CDR3 spans 15 residues. Germline V gene lookup returns CDR1 SGHRS and CDR2 YFSETQ. With 1 base clipped from V and 1 base from J, the junction kept 3 bases outside the gene matches. CDR3 bases: TGCGCCAGCAGCTTGCAGGGGGCTGGTAACTATGGCTACACCTTC. Amino acids: CASSLQGAGNYGYTF.

This clonotype has at least ten counts. The V gene is TRBV5-1, the J gene TRBJ2-2; no clear D. Germline lookup yields CDR1 SGHRS and CDR2 YFSETQ. The CDR3 has 14 amino acids. Between the trimmed V and J ends, which lost 1 base and 5 bases, there was a span of 9 bases. The CDR3 sequence: CASSLSTDTGELFF. The CDR3, as DNA: TGCGCCAGCAGCTTGTCGACGGATACCGGGGAGCTGTTTTTT.

The chain uses TRBV7-2 and TRBJ2-5, with D uncertain. CDR1 and CDR2 (germline): SGHTA, FQGNSA. The CDR3 sequence is 16 residues long. With 4 bases removed from V and 5 bases from J, the gap between germline ends came to 20 bases. The DNA for the CDR3 is TGTGCCAGCAGCTCGAGGACCAGCCCGGCTGGGGAGACCCAGTACTTC. Translating it yields CASSSRTSPAGETQYF.

The sample holds a few counts of this clonotype. This sequence joins TRBV19 and TRBJ2-3; 7 positions agree with TRBD1. The CDR3 length is 21 residues. The V segment lost 6 bases and the J segment 0 bases; nucleotides outside the gene matches: 24. CDR1 and CDR2 (germline): LNHDA, SQIVND (reference sequence). The CDR3 DNA is TGTGCCAGTAGCTGGAAAATATCACACCTTCACAGGGGTACTAGCACAGATACGCAGTATTTT. Encoded protein: CASSWKISHLHRGTSTDTQYF.

The chain employs TRBV3-1 and TRBJ2-1; TRBD2 matches 8 bases. This CDR3 region has 15 residues. Germline V gene sequence: CDR1 LGHDT, CDR2 YNNKEL (reference sequence). The junction had 4 bases not matched to a gene; V was cut back by 2 bases and J by 4 bases. The CDR3 region has the DNA TGTGCCAGCAGCCAACGGGGGGGTGAGTACAATGAGCAGTTCTTC. Translated: CASSQRGGEYNEQFF.

This clonotype was observed many times. V gene TRBV3-1 combines with J gene TRBJ2-7; D uncertain. From germline, CDR1 is LGHDT and CDR2 YNNKEL (reference sequence). Trimming cost V 0 bases and J 2 bases, with 11 bases left between them. The CDR3 runs to 15 residues. The CDR3 sequence: CASSQDLSEPYEQYF. In nucleotides, the CDR3 is TGTGCCAGCAGCCAAGATTTATCAGAGCCCTACGAGCAGTACTTC.